This T cell receptor (beta chain) was retrieved from a study of T-cell reconstitution after alpha-beta-depleted transplantation in children. This clonotype occurred many times. The ends were cut back, 6 bases at V and 2 bases at J, with 19 bases in the middle. Germline loops: CDR1 SQVTM, CDR2 ANQGSEA. The CDR3 runs to 15 residues. The TCRbeta library incorporated unique molecular identifiers. TCRdb processed the PCR reads anew with MiXCR; each CDR3 protein has one entry. The repertoire holds about 400,000 distinct CDR3 sequences, with around 20% as singletons. This TCR was sampled from a human donor who donated a stem cell graft to a child with acute myeloid leukemia. This sequence joins TRBV29-1 and TRBJ2-5, with D tentatively TRBD1 (6 bases). The source was PBMCs from the stem cell graft donor, collected from the stem cell graft. The CDR3 is CSVAPEGHPQETQYF. The CDR3, as DNA: TGCAGCGTCGCACCCGAGGGACATCCACAAGAGACCCAGTACTTC.